Sequencing of this T cell receptor beta chain was carried out in a study of CD8 T cells in ankylosing spondylitis. This clonotype was detected a few times. Its antigen is unidentified. Study results and limitations: Among TCR beta sequences, a motif of roughly 8 highly homologous variants appeared characteristic of ankylosing spondylitis blood. Peripheral blood held disease-linked clones only at relatively low frequency, and these were CD8+. In ankylosing spondylitis patients, matched synovial fluid reportedly showed significant enrichment of disease-linked clones. Several of the motif variants were reported before in synovial fluid and blood from reactive arthritis.

A quantitative 5'-RACE method, one with molecular barcodes, was used to make TCR beta libraries. TCRdb reprocessed the 5' RACE reads via MiXCR and lists one record per CDR3 protein. Of about 450,000 distinct CDR3 sequences listed, roughly a quarter are singletons. This clonotype was sampled from a male donor with ankylosing spondylitis. Input material: blood, either unsorted or a sorted T cell fraction (not recorded which).

Written as DNA, the CDR3 is TGCAGCGTTGATACCCGCCACATGAACACTGAAGCTTTCTTT. Translated: CSVDTRHMNTEAFF. This chain links TRBV29-1 with TRBJ1-1; no clear D. Germline V gives CDR1 SQVTM, CDR2 ANQGSEA. V was clipped by 3 bases and J by 0 bases, with 11 bases between them. The CDR3 is 14 residues long. Looking up the rest from reference TRBV29-1 and TRBJ1-1 gives the full variable domain: SAVISQKPSRDICQRGTSLTIQCQVDSQVTMMFWYRQQPGQSLTLIATANQGSEATYESGFVIDKFPISRPNLTFSTLTVSNMSPEDSSIYLCSVDTRHMNTEAFFGQGTRLTVV.